The rows below give T cell receptor beta chains drawn from one sample of a study of blood T cell repertoires in COVID-19. The assay was immunoSEQ multiplex PCR, and TCRdb's table has in-frame clones only and misses some. The table has more than 300,000 clones, around 89% seen once. Sequenced sample: PBMCs or T cells enriched from blood (not recorded which). Receptors originate from a woman between 18 and 29 years old who had recovered from COVID-19. The conserved cysteine and the conserved F or W are not part of the CDR3 here. Fields, in order: V gene, J gene, CDR3 length, CDR3 protein.

V: TRBV4-2; J: TRBJ2-4; length: 16; CDR3: ASSQDLGTRRAKNIQY
V: TRBV7-9; J: TRBJ2-1; length: 14; CDR3: ASSQTGTGGYNEQF
V: TRBV19; J: TRBJ1-2; length: 13; CDR3: ASSSRIRVFDGYT
V: TRBV6-5; J: TRBJ1-1; length: 12; CDR3: ASSYQGLNTEAF
V: TRBV5-1; J: TRBJ2-1; length: 9; CDR3: ASSLDSRQF
V: TRBV28; J: TRBJ2-5; length: 12; CDR3: ASRPDNDRGTQY
V: TRBV7-6; J: TRBJ1-2; length: 13; CDR3: ASSLKLTGEGGYT
V: TRBV6-2/TRBV6-3; J: TRBJ1-1; length: 11; CDR3: ASSYSSPAEAF
V: TRBV7-2; J: TRBJ2-2; length: 14; CDR3: ASSSGTGGYTGELF
V: TRBV5-1; J: TRBJ1-4; length: 12; CDR3: ASSPTGGNEKLF
V: TRBV4-2; J: TRBJ2-3; length: 13; CDR3: ASSQGLAPTDTQY
V: TRBV5-6; J: TRBJ2-7; length: 12; CDR3: ASSLVRLDYEQY
V: TRBV19; J: TRBJ1-1; length: 11; CDR3: ASITSPNTEAF
V: TRBV12-5; J: TRBJ2-7; length: 9; CDR3: ASGSSHEQY
V: TRBV20-1; J: TRBJ2-7; length: 8; CDR3: SVGGDEQY
V: TRBV4-1; J: TRBJ2-2; length: 15; CDR3: ASSQETKAGVGGELF
V: TRBV5-1; J: TRBJ1-3; length: 15; CDR3: ASSHGTGGNSGNTIY
V: TRBV6-6; J: TRBJ1-5; length: 14; CDR3: ASSYSTGQGTQPQH
V: TRBV6-4; J: TRBJ2-3; length: 11; CDR3: ASSGGTTDTQY
V: TRBV4-3; J: TRBJ1-2; length: 13; CDR3: ASSPAHSSFYGYT
V: TRBV30; J: TRBJ2-1; length: 15; CDR3: AWSSRDGTRLGNEQF
V: TRBV3-1/TRBV3-2; J: TRBJ1-2; length: 17; CDR3: ASSQVKWQGGSWDYGYT
V: TRBV30; J: TRBJ2-1; length: 14; CDR3: AWEMAGQAHYNEQF
V: TRBV12-3/TRBV12-4; J: TRBJ2-7; length: 11; CDR3: ASSLVGGYEQY
V: TRBV27; J: TRBJ1-2; length: 11; CDR3: ASSLSGRSGYT
V: TRBV29-1; J: TRBJ1-1; length: 11; CDR3: SAAFGGGTEAF
V: TRBV5-4; J: TRBJ2-5; length: 14; CDR3: ASSLSANLRQETQY
V: TRBV10-2; J: TRBJ2-7; length: 12; CDR3: ASSEFRSSYEQY
V: TRBV5-1; J: TRBJ1-1; length: 12; CDR3: ASSLQGFNTEAF
V: TRBV4-1; J: TRBJ1-1; length: 12; CDR3: ASSQGPRGTEAF
V: TRBV4-1; J: TRBJ2-1; length: 16; CDR3: ASSQVPVEAGGHNEQF
V: TRBV11-2; J: TRBJ2-7; length: 12; CDR3: ASSRGSGGREQY
V: TRBV5-1; J: TRBJ1-1; length: 12; CDR3: ASSLNRPNTEAF
V: TRBV4-1; J: TRBJ1-4; length: 15; CDR3: ASSQVVRGDRNEKLF
V: TRBV2; J: TRBJ1-1; length: 10; CDR3: ASNPMITEAF
V: TRBV4-3; J: TRBJ2-7; length: 13; CDR3: ASSQDGTGSGEQY
V: TRBV7-8; J: TRBJ1-1; length: 13; CDR3: ASSLPQGPNTEAF
V: TRBV2; J: TRBJ1-1; length: 12; CDR3: ASSEPQGAIEAF
V: TRBV2; J: TRBJ1-5; length: 11; CDR3: ASSSKVLGPQH
V: TRBV6-5; J: TRBJ2-7; length: 10; CDR3: ASSSSGGEQY
V: TRBV6-5; J: TRBJ1-1; length: 9; CDR3: ASTHGAEAF
V: TRBV6-5; J: TRBJ1-5; length: 13; CDR3: ASSWSRDKNQPQH
V: TRBV30; J: TRBJ1-4; length: 13; CDR3: AWTPSGGPNEKLF
V: TRBV7-3; J: TRBJ2-3; length: 12; CDR3: ASSASAARDTQY
V: TRBV28; J: TRBJ2-4; length: 13; CDR3: ASNRLRAAKNIQY